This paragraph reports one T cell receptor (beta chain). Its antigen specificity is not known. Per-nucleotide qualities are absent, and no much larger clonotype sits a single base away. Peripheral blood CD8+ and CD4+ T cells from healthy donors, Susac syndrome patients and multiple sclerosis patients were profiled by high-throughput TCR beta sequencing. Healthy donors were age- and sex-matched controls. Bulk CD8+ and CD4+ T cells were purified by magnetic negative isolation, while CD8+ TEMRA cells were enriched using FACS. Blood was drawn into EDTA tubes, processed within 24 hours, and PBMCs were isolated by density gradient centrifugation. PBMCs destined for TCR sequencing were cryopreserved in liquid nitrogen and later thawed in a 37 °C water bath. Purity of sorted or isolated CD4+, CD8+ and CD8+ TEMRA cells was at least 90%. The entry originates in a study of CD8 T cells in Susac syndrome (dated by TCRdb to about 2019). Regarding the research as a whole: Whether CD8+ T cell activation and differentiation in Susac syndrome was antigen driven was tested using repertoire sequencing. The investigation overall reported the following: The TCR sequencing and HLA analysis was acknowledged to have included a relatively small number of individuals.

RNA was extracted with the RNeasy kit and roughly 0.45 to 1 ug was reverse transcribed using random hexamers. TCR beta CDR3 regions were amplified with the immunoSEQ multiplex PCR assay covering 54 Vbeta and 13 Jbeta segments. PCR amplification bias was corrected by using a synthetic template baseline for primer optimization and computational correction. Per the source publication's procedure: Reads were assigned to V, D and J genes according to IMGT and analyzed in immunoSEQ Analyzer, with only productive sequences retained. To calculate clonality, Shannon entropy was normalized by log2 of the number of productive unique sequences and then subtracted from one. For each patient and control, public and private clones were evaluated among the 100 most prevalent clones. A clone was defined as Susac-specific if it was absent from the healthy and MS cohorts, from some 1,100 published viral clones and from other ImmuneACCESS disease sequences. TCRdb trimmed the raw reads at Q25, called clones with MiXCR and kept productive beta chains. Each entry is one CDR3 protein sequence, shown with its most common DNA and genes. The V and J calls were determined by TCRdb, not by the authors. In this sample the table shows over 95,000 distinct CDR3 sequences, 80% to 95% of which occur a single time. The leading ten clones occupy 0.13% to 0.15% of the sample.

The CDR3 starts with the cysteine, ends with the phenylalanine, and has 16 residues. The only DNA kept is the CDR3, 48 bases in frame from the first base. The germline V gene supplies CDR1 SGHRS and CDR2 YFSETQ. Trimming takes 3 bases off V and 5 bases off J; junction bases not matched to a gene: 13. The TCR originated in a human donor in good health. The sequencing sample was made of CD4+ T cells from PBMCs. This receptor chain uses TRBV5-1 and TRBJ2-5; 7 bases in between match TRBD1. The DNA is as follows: TGCGCCAGCAGCTCATACGAGACAGGGACGAAGGAGACCCAGTACTTC. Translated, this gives CASSSYETGTKETQYF.